These 21 T cell receptor beta chains were all obtained from the same sample, sequenced in a study of response to subunit inactivated influenza vaccine. TCRdb reprocessed the RT-PCR reads with MiXCR, giving one entry per CDR3 protein. The repertoire holds around 760,000 distinct CDR3 sequences, approximately 14% seen once, with 6.5% to 8.5% in the top ten. This specimen was PBMCs from blood, taken less than 15 days before vaccination. The origin of the receptors is a man aged 50 to 60 who received an inactivated influenza vaccine.

This clonotype was seen only a few times. The J gene is TRBJ2-3, the V gene TRBV6-1, with 13 bases matching TRBD2. The CDR3 spans 15 residues. CDR1 MNHNS and CDR2 SASEGT come from the germline V gene. With 6 bases clipped from V and 4 bases from J, the junction kept 4 bases outside the gene matches. CDR3 in amino acids: CASRSGLAGPDTQYF. DNA of the CDR3: TGTGCCAGCAGATCGGGACTAGCGGGACCAGATACGCAGTATTTT.

The chain is built from TRBV5-6 and TRBJ1-2, with 7 bases fitting TRBD1. The J segment lost 4 bases and the V segment lost 2 bases, leaving 2 bases of the junction unmatched. CDR1 is SGHDT, CDR2 YYEEEE, per germline. The CDR3 contains 13 residues. CDR3 loop: CASSFWDSYGYTF. CDR3 coding DNA: TGTGCCAGCAGCTTTTGGGACAGCTATGGCTACACCTTC.

The table lists this clonotype with a few counts. This sequence joins TRBV7-8 and TRBJ2-3; 7 nucleotides agree with TRBD1. The germline CDR1 and CDR2 sequences are SGHVS and FQNEAQ. V shed 5 bases and J 2 bases; nucleotides not matched to a gene: 4. CDR3 size: 14 residues. This CDR3 is CASSRGQSTDTQYF. The CDR3 bases are TGTGCCAGCAGCAGGGGACAGTCCACAGATACGCAGTATTTT.

V gene TRBV7-9 combines with J gene TRBJ2-7, with no clear D. The CDR3 has 12 residues. Per germline, CDR1 SEHNR and CDR2 FQNEAQ (reference sequence). With 0 bases removed from V and 7 bases from J, the gap between germline ends came to 7 bases. The CDR3, as DNA: TGTGCCAGCAGCTTAGCAGGAGAGGAGCAGTACTTC. Protein sequence: CASSLAGEEQYF. Variable domain in full (rest from reference TRBV7-9 and TRBJ2-7): DTGVSQNPRHKITKRGQNVTFRCDPISEHNRLYWYRQTLGQGPEFLTYFQNEAQLEKSRLLSDRFSAERPKGSFSTLEIQRTEQGDSAMYLCASSLAGEEQYFGPGTRLTVT.

In its sample, this clonotype was seen a few times. This sequence joins TRBV28 and TRBJ1-2; D might be TRBD1 (6 bases). Germline V gene sequence: CDR1 MDHEN, CDR2 SYDVKM. Trimming stripped 5 bases from V and 3 bases from J, with 22 bases between. The CDR3 covers 17 residues. CDR3 protein: CASSPADGGNKDYGYTF. The CDR3 region has the DNA TGTGCCAGCAGTCCTGCGGACGGGGGCAATAAGGACTATGGCTACACCTTC.

This clonotype was detected a few times. The chain joins TRBV6-5 to TRBJ2-3, with 10 bases identical to TRBD1. Per germline, CDR1 MNHEY and CDR2 SVGAGI. Trimming cost V 2 bases and J 3 bases; bases outside gene matches: 8. There are 17 residues in the CDR3. As DNA, the CDR3 is TGTGCCAGCAGTTACAAAAAGGGACAGGGGACGACAGATACGCAGTATTTT. As protein: CASSYKKGQGTTDTQYF.

In its sample, this clonotype was seen a few times. The gene calls are TRBV4-2 and TRBJ2-2, with D tentatively TRBD2 (5 bases). CDR3 length: 16 amino acids. Per germline, CDR1 LGHNA and CDR2 YNFKEQ. Trimming left V 3 bases short and J 4 bases short, with 15 bases between. The CDR3 loop reads CASSQSNGKSTGELFF. The CDR3 DNA is TGTGCCAGCAGCCAGAGCAACGGGAAAAGCACCGGGGAGCTGTTTTTT.

As DNA, the CDR3 is TGTGCCAGCAGCTCCCTGGGGGCAGCGGGGTACGAGCAGTACTTC. Translated: CASSSLGAAGYEQYF. This chain connects TRBV7-2 to TRBJ2-7, with a tentative D call TRBD2 (7 bases). Germline V gives CDR1 SGHTA, CDR2 FQGNSA. The CDR3 extends over 15 amino acids. V dropped 4 bases and J dropped 4 bases, with 17 bases sitting between them.

In its sample, this clonotype was seen a few times. This chain connects TRBV27 to TRBJ1-6; TRBD1 aligns across 7 bases. Germline values: CDR1 MNHEY, CDR2 SMNVEV (reference sequence). This CDR3 is built from 16 residues. V gave up 1 base and J gave up 10 bases; unmatched junction bases: 10. The CDR3 coding sequence is TGTGCCAGCAGTTTATGGGTGGCAGGGGGTGAATCACCCCTCCACTTT. Translating gives CASSLWVAGGESPLHF.

At least ten counts were recorded for this clonotype. The chain links TRBV15 to TRBJ2-1; the match to TRBD2 covers 10 bases. V lost 3 bases, J lost 9 bases, and 11 bases stayed unmatched. The CDR3 covers 16 residues. Germline values: CDR1 LNHNV, CDR2 YYDKDF (reference sequence). For the CDR3, the DNA is TGTGCCACCAGCAGGGGGGTAGCGGGAGGCCGGGGTGAGCAGTTCTTC. It specifies CATSRGVAGGRGEQFF.

This clonotype showed up many times. The chain is built from TRBV28 and TRBJ2-5, with D tentatively TRBD2 (8 bases). CDR1 is MDHEN and CDR2 is SYDVKM in the germline V gene. CDR3 size: 17 residues. The V end lost 8 bases, the J end lost 4 bases, and 26 bases lay between the germline ends. In DNA, the CDR3 is TGTGCCAGCGGACAGGAGTCAAGAGTAGCGGGGACAGAGACCCAGTACTTC. Encoded protein: CASGQESRVAGTETQYF.

This clonotype appeared a few times. The DNA of the CDR3 is TGTGCCAGCTCTCAACAGGGGGGTAACACCGGGGAGCTGTTTTTT. This codes for CASSQQGGNTGELFF. This chain connects TRBV11-1 to TRBJ2-2; 8 bases align to TRBD1. The CDR3 consists of 15 residues. CDR1 and CDR2 from the germline V gene are SGHAT and FQDESV (reference sequence). With 8 bases clipped from V and 2 bases from J, the junction kept 7 bases outside the gene matches.

This clonotype was seen at least ten times. J is TRBJ2-1 and V is TRBV29-1, with D perhaps TRBD1 (7 bases). V lost 5 bases to trimming and J lost 1 base, with 15 bases between them. Germline V CDR1 and CDR2: SQVTM, ANQGSEA. The CDR3 consists of 15 residues. The CDR3 DNA reads as TGCAGCGTTAGGGGGCGGGATACGTCCTACAATGAGCAGTTCTTC. Its translation is CSVRGRDTSYNEQFF.

This clonotype has more than one count but fewer than ten. The chain combines TRBV5-1 with TRBJ2-3, with TRBD2 as a possible D gene (5 bases). Trimming pared 4 bases from V and 5 bases from J, leaving 17 bases between. This CDR3 region has 15 residues. Per germline, CDR1 SGHRS and CDR2 YFSETQ. CDR3 bases: TGCGCCAGCAGCCCTTTCGGCGGGCCGGGAGATACGCAGTATTTT. This encodes CASSPFGGPGDTQYF.

This chain connects TRBV20-1 to TRBJ2-4; a weak D match, TRBD1 (5 bases). V lost 5 bases to trimming and J lost 1 base, with 15 bases between them. Germline CDR1 DFQATT, CDR2 SNEGSKA (reference sequence). This CDR3 has 15 residues. Written as DNA, the CDR3 is TGCAGTGCTTCCTCGCCAGGGATGGCCAAAAACATTCAGTACTTC. Translating it yields CSASSPGMAKNIQYF.

The CDR3 reads CASSLGMVETQYF. The CDR3 DNA is TGTGCCAGCAGTCTAGGGATGGTAGAGACCCAGTACTTC. The chain uses TRBV28 and TRBJ2-5, with no clear D. Trimming cost V 5 bases and J 4 bases, with 11 bases left between them. CDR3 size: 13 residues. Germline V gives CDR1 MDHEN, CDR2 SYDVKM.

J is TRBJ2-7 and V is TRBV29-1, with 10 bases lining up with TRBD1. The CDR3 extends over 16 amino acids. CDR1 and CDR2 (germline): SQVTM, ANQGSEA. Germline trimming cut 1 base from V and 6 bases from J; bases unmatched to any gene: 12. The CDR3 is CSVEGLGQGISTEQYF. Written as DNA, the CDR3 is TGCAGCGTTGAAGGGTTGGGACAGGGGATCTCGACCGAGCAGTACTTC.

This clonotype was picked up many times. The J gene is TRBJ1-1, the V gene TRBV29-1; unclear D gene. CDR1 and CDR2 (germline): SQVTM, ANQGSEA. The V end lost 2 bases, the J end lost 1 base, and 11 bases lay between the germline ends. The CDR3 length is 14 residues. The CDR3 DNA sequence: TGCAGCGTTGAATTTCCTGCCAGGAACACTGAAGCTTTCTTT. As protein: CSVEFPARNTEAFF.

This clonotype has a handful of counts. The chain links TRBV29-1 to TRBJ1-2; no clear D gene. The V and J ends lost 4 bases and 8 bases respectively, with 11 bases between them. The CDR3 consists of 11 residues. Germline V CDR1 and CDR2: SQVTM, ANQGSEA. The CDR3 coding sequence is TGCAGCGTTGTGGAGGGAGGGGGCTACACCTTC. Its translation is CSVVEGGGYTF. The full variable domain, its missing parts supplied by reference TRBV29-1 and TRBJ1-2, is SAVISQKPSRDICQRGTSLTIQCQVDSQVTMMFWYRQQPGQSLTLIATANQGSEATYESGFVIDKFPISRPNLTFSTLTVSNMSPEDSSIYLCSVVEGGGYTFGSGTRLTVV.

V and J are TRBV18 and TRBJ2-1; 8 bases map to TRBD1. Germline CDR1 reads KGHSH; CDR2 reads LQKENI. V was clipped by 3 bases and J by 5 bases; unmatched bases: 6. The CDR3 is made up of 15 amino acids. CDR3 amino acids: CASSPIRTGNNEQFF. The CDR3, as DNA: TGTGCCAGCTCACCGATTAGGACAGGGAACAATGAGCAGTTCTTC.

This clonotype was recorded at least ten times. The gene calls are TRBV5-1 and TRBJ2-3; 9 positions match TRBD2. Germline trimming cut 0 bases from V and 0 bases from J; bases unmatched to any gene: 2. The CDR3 is 16 residues long. Looked up from germline, CDR1 is SGHRS and CDR2 is YFSETQ. The CDR3 is CASSLALAGSTDTQYF. The DNA for the CDR3 is TGCGCCAGCAGCTTGGCCCTAGCGGGGAGCACAGATACGCAGTATTTT.